Below, 16 T cell receptor beta chains from the same sample are listed, as sequenced in a study of cytomegalovirus exposure and HLA in healthy donors. Primers for the PCR totalled 60 Vbeta and 13 Jbeta. The method was immunoSEQ multiplex PCR; TCRdb's version includes in-frame clones alone and lacks a portion of them. The sample lists approximately 110,000 clones, 65% to 80% seen once, with approximately 3.7% in the top ten. Input material: PBMCs. Every receptor here comes from a human donor in good health.

A remark on this clone: This same CDR3 is encoded by further DNA sequences in the sample. Here the CDR3 DNA reads TGTGCCAGCTCACCCCAGGGGGCTGGAACTGAAGCTTTCTTT. Translated: CASSPQGAGTEAFF. The chain uses TRBV18 and TRBJ1-1, with TRBD1 matching 8 bases. CDR1 KGHSH and CDR2 LQKENI come from the germline V gene. With V trimmed by 3 bases and J by 5 bases, 5 bases remained unmatched. The CDR3 spans 14 residues.

This clone was found once. Mismatch with germline at one junction end may stem from a read error. This sample includes further DNA sequences coding for the same CDR3. This rearrangement joins TRBV18 to TRBJ1-5; 8 nucleotides match TRBD1. The CDR3 consists of 13 residues. Germline-derived CDR1 and CDR2 are KGHSH and LQKENI. The CDR3 loop reads CASCGQGNQPQHF. The CDR3 DNA is TGCGCCAGCTGCGGACAGGGTAATCAGCCCCAGCATTTT.

This clone has a handful of counts. This chain links TRBV9 with TRBJ1-5; the D gene is possibly TRBD1 (5 bases). The V end lost 2 bases, the J end lost 4 bases, and 16 bases lay between the germline ends. The CDR3 covers 16 residues. Germline V lookup: CDR1 SGDLS, CDR2 YYNGEE. The CDR3 coding sequence is TGTGCCAGCAGCGTCGGCACGGGCAGGGAAAATCAGCCCCAGCATTTT. This encodes CASSVGTGRENQPQHF.

This chain's CDR3 is CASSSTGGTSVTQYF. The CDR3 DNA sequence: TGTGCCAGCAGCTCGACAGGGGGCACCTCGGTAACGCAGTATTTT. The V and J genes are TRBV7-9 and TRBJ2-3; 10 nucleotides agree with TRBD1. This CDR3 is built from 15 residues. Trimming cost V 4 bases and J 9 bases; bases outside gene matches: 10. Germline assignment: CDR1 SEHNR and CDR2 FQNEAQ (reference sequence).

The chain is built from TRBV6-1 and TRBJ1-1; D may be TRBD1 (6 bases). V lost 6 bases to trimming and J lost 4 bases, with 15 bases between them. This CDR3 comprises 14 residues. Germline values: CDR1 MNHNS, CDR2 SASEGT. The CDR3 DNA is TGTGCCAGCAGCGTCCACAGGGTGGGCACTGAAGCTTTCTTT. Protein: CASSVHRVGTEAFF.

The V and J genes are TRBV6-5 and TRBJ2-7, with a weak D call TRBD2 (6 bases). The CDR3 runs 16 residues. V dropped 0 bases and J dropped 5 bases, with 17 bases sitting between them. CDR1 is MNHEY and CDR2 is SVGAGI in the germline V gene. The DNA for the CDR3 is TGTGCCAGCAGTTACTCGGGTCGCGGGATGGGGCACGAGCAGTACTTC. Protein: CASSYSGRGMGHEQYF.

The chain recombines TRBV5-1 with TRBJ2-7, with D possibly being TRBD2 (5 bases). Germline CDR1 and CDR2: SGHRS and YFSETQ. This CDR3 has 15 residues. V lost 0 bases and J 4 bases, leaving 14 bases between the germline ends. The CDR3 DNA sequence: TGCGCCAGCAGCTTGGAGTGGGTAGGCGGGTACGAGCAGTACTTC. Translated: CASSLEWVGGYEQYF.

This sequence joins TRBV18 and TRBJ2-5, with a tentative D call TRBD1 (5 bases). CDR3 length: 14 residues. V lost 2 bases and J 5 bases, leaving 12 bases between the germline ends. Germline CDR1 KGHSH, CDR2 LQKENI. The CDR3 region has the DNA TGTGCCAGCTCACCAAGGCAGGGTAGGGAGACCCAGTACTTC. Translating gives CASSPRQGRETQYF.

The rearrangement uses TRBV7-9 and TRBJ2-5, with 12 bases identical to TRBD2. J lost 11 bases, V lost 5 bases, and 6 bases had no gene match. The CDR3 is made up of 13 amino acids. Germline assignment: CDR1 SEHNR and CDR2 FQNEAQ (reference sequence). The CDR3 nucleotides read TGTGCCAGCAGCCTTACTACTAGCGGGGGGCAGTACTTC. Its translation is CASSLTTSGGQYF.

The V call is TRBV27, the J call TRBJ1-1, with a tentative D call TRBD1 (5 bases). The CDR3 is 15 amino acids. From germline, CDR1 is MNHEY and CDR2 SMNVEV (reference sequence). V was clipped by 3 bases and J by 1 base, with 12 bases between them. CDR3 in amino acids: CASSLGGPANTEAFF. The DNA for the CDR3 is TGTGCCAGCAGTTTGGGGGGTCCAGCGAACACTGAAGCTTTCTTT.

This clone was counted between two and nine times. The rearrangement uses TRBV29-1 and TRBJ2-3; D unclear. The V gene lost 5 bases and the J gene lost 0 bases, with 12 bases spanning the gap. The CDR3 spans 14 residues. Germline assignment: CDR1 SQVTM and CDR2 ANQGSEA. The CDR3 reads CSVSMRTSTDTQYF. The CDR3 region has the DNA TGCAGCGTTTCGATGAGAACTAGCACAGATACGCAGTATTTT.

The chain carries TRBV29-1 and TRBJ2-2; 11 nucleotides match TRBD2. V gave up 0 bases and J gave up 8 bases; unmatched junction bases: 8. Germline V lookup: CDR1 SQVTM, CDR2 ANQGSEA. The CDR3 consists of 16 residues. CDR3 protein: CSVEEGTSGAVGELFF. In nucleotides, the CDR3 is TGCAGCGTTGAAGAGGGGACTAGCGGAGCGGTGGGGGAGCTGTTTTTT.

The J gene is TRBJ2-7, the V gene TRBV2, with a weak D call TRBD1 (6 bases). This CDR3 spans 14 amino acids. CDR1 SNHLY and CDR2 FYNNEI come from the germline V gene. Trimming removed 6 bases from V and 0 bases from J, with 12 bases in between. CDR3 nucleotides: TGTGCCAGCAGGACGGACAGTATCTCCTACGAGCAGTACTTC. Residues: CASRTDSISYEQYF.

The chain combines TRBV10-1 with TRBJ2-2, with 7 positions matching TRBD2. This CDR3 is built from 16 residues. The germline CDR1 and CDR2 sequences are WNHNN and SYGVQD (reference sequence). Unmatched junction bases numbered 3, after V lost 0 bases and J lost 2 bases. The DNA for the CDR3 is TGCGCCAGCAGTGAGTCCCGGGGGGTTAACACCGGGGAGCTGTTTTTT. Its protein product is CASSESRGVNTGELFF.

The V and J genes are TRBV9 and TRBJ2-1, with 10 bases that match TRBD2. The germline V gene encodes CDR1 SGDLS and CDR2 YYNGEE. V lost 3 bases, J lost 8 bases, and 8 bases stayed unmatched. The CDR3 spans 15 residues. CDR3 sequence (DNA): TGTGCCAGCAGCGCGACTAGCGGGTTAGGGGATGAGCAGTTCTTC. Translation: CASSATSGLGDEQFF. Variable domain in full (rest from reference TRBV9 and TRBJ2-1): DSGVTQTPKHLITATGQRVTLRCSPRSGDLSVYWYQQSLDQGLQFLIQYYNGEERAKGNILERFSAQQFPDLHSELNLSSLELGDSALYFCASSATSGLGDEQFFGPGTRLTVL.

The chain links TRBV28 to TRBJ1-2; 11 bases fit TRBD1. Germline loops: CDR1 MDHEN, CDR2 SYDVKM. V was clipped by 6 bases and J by 8 bases; unmatched bases: 11. The CDR3 is 15 amino acids. The CDR3 here is CASRVPGTGGKGYTF. CDR3 coding DNA: TGTGCCAGCAGGGTACCCGGGACAGGGGGAAAAGGCTACACCTTC.